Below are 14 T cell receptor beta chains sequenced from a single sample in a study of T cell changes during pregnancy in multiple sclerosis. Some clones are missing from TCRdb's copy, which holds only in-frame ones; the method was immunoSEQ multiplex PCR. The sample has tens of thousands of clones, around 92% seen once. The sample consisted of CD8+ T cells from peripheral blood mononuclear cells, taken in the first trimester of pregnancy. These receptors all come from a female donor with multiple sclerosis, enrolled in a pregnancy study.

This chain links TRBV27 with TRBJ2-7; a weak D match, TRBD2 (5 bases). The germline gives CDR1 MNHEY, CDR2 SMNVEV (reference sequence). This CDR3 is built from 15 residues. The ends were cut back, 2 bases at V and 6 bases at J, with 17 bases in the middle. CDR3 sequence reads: CASSLLGQRAAEQYF. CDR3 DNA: TGTGCCAGCAGTTTACTAGGGCAGAGGGCCGCCGAGCAGTACTTC.

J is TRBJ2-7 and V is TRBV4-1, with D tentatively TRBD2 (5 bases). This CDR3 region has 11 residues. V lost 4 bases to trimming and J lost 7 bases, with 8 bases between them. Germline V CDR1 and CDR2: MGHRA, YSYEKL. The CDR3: CASSPGGEQYF. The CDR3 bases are TGCGCCAGCAGCCCTGGAGGAGAGCAGTACTTC.

DNA for the CDR3: TGTGCCAGCAGCGTACGACAGGGCAATACCTACAATGAGCAGTTCTTC. Translation gives CASSVRQGNTYNEQFF. This rearrangement joins TRBV7-9 to TRBJ2-1; 7 nucleotides line up with TRBD1. J gave up 2 bases and V 5 bases, and 9 bases lay outside the gene matches. This CDR3 contains 16 residues. Germline V gives CDR1 SEHNR, CDR2 FQNEAQ (reference sequence). Filled out from reference TRBV7-9 and TRBJ2-1, the complete variable domain reads DTGVSQNPRHKITKRGQNVTFRCDPISEHNRLYWYRQTLGQGPEFLTYFQNEAQLEKSRLLSDRFSAERPKGSFSTLEIQRTEQGDSAMYLCASSVRQGNTYNEQFFGPGTRLTVL.

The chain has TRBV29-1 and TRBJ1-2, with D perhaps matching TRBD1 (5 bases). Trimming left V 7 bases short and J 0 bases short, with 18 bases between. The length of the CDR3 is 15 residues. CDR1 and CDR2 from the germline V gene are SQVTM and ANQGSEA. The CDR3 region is CSGGDRLDANYGYTF. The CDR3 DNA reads TGCAGCGGTGGGGACCGACTAGACGCTAACTATGGCTACACCTTC.

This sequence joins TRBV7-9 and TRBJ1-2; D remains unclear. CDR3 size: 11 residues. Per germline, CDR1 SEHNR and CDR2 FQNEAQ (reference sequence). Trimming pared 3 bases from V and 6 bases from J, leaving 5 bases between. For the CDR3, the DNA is TGTGCCAGCAGCTTGTTAGATGGCTACACCTTC. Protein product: CASSLLDGYTF.

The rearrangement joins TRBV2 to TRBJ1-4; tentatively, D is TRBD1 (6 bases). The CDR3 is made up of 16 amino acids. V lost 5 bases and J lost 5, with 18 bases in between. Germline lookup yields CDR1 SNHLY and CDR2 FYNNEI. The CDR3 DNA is TGTGCCAGCAGTTCTGTACTGGGGGCACCGAATGAAAAACTGTTTTTT. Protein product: CASSSVLGAPNEKLFF.

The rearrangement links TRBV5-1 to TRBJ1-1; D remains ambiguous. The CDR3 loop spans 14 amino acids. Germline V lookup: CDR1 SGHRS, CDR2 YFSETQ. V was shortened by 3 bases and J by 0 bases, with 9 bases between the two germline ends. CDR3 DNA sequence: TGCGCCAGCAGCTCCGGAGCCGTGAACACTGAAGCTTTCTTT. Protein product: CASSSGAVNTEAFF.

The CDR3 protein is CASSLTLANTEAFF. Written as DNA, the CDR3 is TGTGCCAGCAGTTTGACCTTAGCGAACACTGAAGCTTTCTTT. The chain employs TRBV27 and TRBJ1-1; the D is unclear. The CDR3 has 14 residues. V lost 3 bases and J lost 1, with 9 bases in between. Germline V CDR1 and CDR2: MNHEY, SMNVEV (reference sequence).

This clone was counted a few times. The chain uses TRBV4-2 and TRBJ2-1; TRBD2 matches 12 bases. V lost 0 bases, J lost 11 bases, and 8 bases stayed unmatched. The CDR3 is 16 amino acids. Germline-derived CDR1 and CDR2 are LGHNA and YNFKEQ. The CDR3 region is CASSQDTSGGPRQQFF. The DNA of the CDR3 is TGTGCCAGCAGCCAAGACACTAGCGGGGGGCCCCGGCAGCAGTTCTTC.

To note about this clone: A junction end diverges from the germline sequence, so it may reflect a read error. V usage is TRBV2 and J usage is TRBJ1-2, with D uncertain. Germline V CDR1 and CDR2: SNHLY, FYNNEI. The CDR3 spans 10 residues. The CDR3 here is CASTRADTPF. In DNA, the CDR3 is TGTGCCAGCACGAGGGCAGATACCCCCTTC.

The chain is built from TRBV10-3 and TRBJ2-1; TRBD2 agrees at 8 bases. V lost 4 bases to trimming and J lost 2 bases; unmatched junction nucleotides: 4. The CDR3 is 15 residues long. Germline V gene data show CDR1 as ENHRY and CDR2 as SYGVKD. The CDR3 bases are TGTGCCATCAGTGCGTCAGCGGGGGCCTACAATGAGCAGTTCTTC. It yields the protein CAISASAGAYNEQFF.

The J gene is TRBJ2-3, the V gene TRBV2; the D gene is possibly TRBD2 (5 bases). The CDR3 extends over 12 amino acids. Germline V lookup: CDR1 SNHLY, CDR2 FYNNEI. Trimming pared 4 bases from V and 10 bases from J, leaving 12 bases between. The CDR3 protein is CASSGRLASQYF. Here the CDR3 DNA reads TGTGCCAGCAGTGGGAGGTTAGCTTCGCAGTATTTT.

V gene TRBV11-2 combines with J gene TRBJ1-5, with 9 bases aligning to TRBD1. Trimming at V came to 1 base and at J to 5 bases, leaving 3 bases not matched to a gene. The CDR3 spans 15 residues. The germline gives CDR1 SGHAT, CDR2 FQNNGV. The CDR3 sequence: CASSLGWDRDQPQHF. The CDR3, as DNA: TGTGCCAGCAGCTTAGGATGGGACAGGGATCAGCCCCAGCATTTT.

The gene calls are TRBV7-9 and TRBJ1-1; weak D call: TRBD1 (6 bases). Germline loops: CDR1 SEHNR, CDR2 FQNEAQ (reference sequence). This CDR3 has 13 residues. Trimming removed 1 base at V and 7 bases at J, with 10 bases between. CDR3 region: CASSLVGAIEAFF. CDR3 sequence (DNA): TGTGCCAGCAGCTTAGTGGGGGCGATTGAAGCTTTCTTT.